Following are 8 T cell receptor beta chains from one sample sequenced in a study of T cell changes during pregnancy in multiple sclerosis. Repertoires were generated with immunoSEQ multiplex PCR, while TCRdb's copy carries only in-frame clones and drops some. The sample lists over 55,000 clones; 75% to 90% were seen once. Sequenced material: peripheral blood, taken after pregnancy. The receptors derive from a female donor in good health, enrolled as a control in a pregnancy study.

This rearrangement joins TRBV7-9 to TRBJ2-1, with 13 bases aligning to TRBD2. This CDR3 is built from 16 residues. Germline CDR1 reads SEHNR; CDR2 reads FQNEAQ (reference sequence). Losses at the gene ends were 5 bases for V and 8 bases for J; bases not matched to a gene: 9. The CDR3 DNA sequence: TGTGCCAGCAGCCGTACACTAGCGGGGGGGCATCATGAGCAGTTCTTC. It is translated as CASSRTLAGGHHEQFF.

The rearrangement joins TRBV5-6 to TRBJ2-3; 7 bases map to TRBD2. Germline V gives CDR1 SGHDT, CDR2 YYEEEE. This CDR3 has 14 amino acids. The J segment lost 2 bases and the V segment lost 4 bases, leaving 4 bases of the junction unmatched. The CDR3 here is CASSLAEYTDTQYF. CDR3 DNA sequence: TGTGCCAGCAGCCTAGCGGAATACACAGATACGCAGTATTTT. The variable domain in full, completed from reference TRBV5-6 and TRBJ2-3, reads DAGVTQSPTHLIKTRGQQVTLRCSPKSGHDTVSWYQQALGQGPQFIFQYYEEEERQRGNFPDRFSGHQFPNYSSELNVNALLLGDSALYLCASSLAEYTDTQYFGPGTRLTVL.

This rearrangement joins TRBV27 to TRBJ2-3; TRBD2 matches at 9 bases. The germline V gene encodes CDR1 MNHEY and CDR2 SMNVEV (reference sequence). J was trimmed by 4 bases and V by 8 bases; bases with no gene match: 7. The length of the CDR3 is 14 residues. The CDR3 sequence is CASQGREGSDTQYF. For the CDR3, the DNA is TGTGCCAGCCAAGGGCGGGAGGGATCAGATACGCAGTATTTT.

A single count supports this clone. The chain carries TRBV27 and TRBJ2-6; D possibly corresponds to TRBD1 (6 bases). V lost 0 bases and J 2 bases, leaving 14 bases between the germline ends. Germline assignment: CDR1 MNHEY and CDR2 SMNVEV (reference sequence). This CDR3 has 18 amino acids. The CDR3 protein is CASSLSGQSSPGANVLTF. CDR3 DNA sequence: TGTGCCAGCAGTTTATCGGGACAATCCTCCCCTGGGGCCAACGTCCTGACTTTC.

The chain employs TRBV19 and TRBJ1-1, with 7 bases matching TRBD1. Germline assignment: CDR1 LNHDA and CDR2 SQIVND (reference sequence). CDR3 length equals 15 residues. V lost 0 bases, J lost 3 bases, and 4 bases stayed unmatched. CDR3 DNA sequence: TGTGCCAGTAGTATAGATCGGGACAGATACACTGAAGCTTTCTTT. It codes for CASSIDRDRYTEAFF.

This rearrangement joins TRBV27 to TRBJ2-7; TRBD1 agrees at 9 bases. This CDR3 is built from 14 residues. The junction had 2 bases not matched to a gene; V was cut back by 3 bases and J by 2 bases. From germline, CDR1 is MNHEY and CDR2 SMNVEV (reference sequence). CDR3: CASSFRDRAYEQYF. Written as DNA, the CDR3 is TGTGCCAGCAGTTTCCGGGACAGGGCCTACGAGCAGTACTTC.

The V and J genes are TRBV10-3 and TRBJ1-2, with D hard to call. This CDR3 is 12 amino acids long. With 0 bases removed from V and 12 bases from J, the gap between germline ends came to 11 bases. Germline loops: CDR1 ENHRY, CDR2 SYGVKD. This CDR3 reads CAISESGRVHTF. The DNA for the CDR3 is TGTGCCATCAGTGAGTCTGGTAGAGTTCACACCTTC.

The chain carries TRBV6-6 and TRBJ1-1; D is ambiguous. Trimming took 1 base from V and 0 from J, leaving 3 bases between them. Germline V CDR1 and CDR2: MNHNY, SVGAGI (reference sequence). This CDR3 contains 13 residues. CDR3: CASSYLVNTEAFF. In DNA, the CDR3 is TGTGCCAGCAGTTACTTAGTGAACACTGAAGCTTTCTTT.